What follows are 3 T cell receptor beta chains derived from one specimen sequenced in a study of T cell responses to AZD1222 COVID-19 vaccine. Here immunoSEQ multiplex PCR was the method, and the copy in TCRdb shows in-frame clones only, minus some. The sample contains approximately 190,000 clones, roughly 92% of which appear only once. The specimen comprised peripheral blood, sampled 28 days after the second AZD1222 dose. The source of these receptors is an adult who received the AZD1222 COVID-19 vaccine.

The chain is built from TRBV6-2 or TRBV6-3 and TRBJ1-5; the match to TRBD1 covers 9 bases. Unmatched junction bases numbered 2, after V lost 2 bases and J lost 6 bases. This CDR3 contains 14 residues. Germline V CDR1 and CDR2: MNHEY, SVGEGT. In DNA, the CDR3 is TGTGCCAGCAGTTACGTGGGACAGGGTCAGCCCCAGCATTTT. Amino acid sequence: CASSYVGQGQPQHF.

The chain employs TRBV19 and TRBJ1-1; possibly TRBD1 for D (5 bases). The germline V gene encodes CDR1 LNHDA and CDR2 SQIVND (reference sequence). This CDR3 has 15 residues. Trimming pared 8 bases from V and 3 bases from J, leaving 19 bases between. The CDR3: CASGIGRGSDTEAFF. The CDR3 nucleotides read TGTGCCAGTGGAATAGGTAGGGGTTCGGACACTGAAGCTTTCTTT.

The J gene is TRBJ1-1, the V gene TRBV6-5, with 7 bases aligning to TRBD1. The CDR3 is 13 amino acids. V lost 6 bases to trimming and J lost 8 bases; unmatched junction nucleotides: 9. Per germline, CDR1 MNHEY and CDR2 SVGAGI. The CDR3 nucleotides are TGTGCCAGCAGGACAGGGAAGGCCATAGAAGCTTTCTTT. Its protein product is CASRTGKAIEAFF.